These 19 T cell receptor beta chains share one sample of origin, sequenced in a study of vaccination and CD4 T cells after COVID-19. The Oncomine TCR Beta short-read assay generated sequence data from the DNA of cultured CD4+ T cells. TCRdb independently ran MiXCR on the PCR reads; one entry per CDR3 protein. The top ten clones hold roughly 10% of a sample with 20,000 to 30,000 distinct CDR3 sequences, about 39% of them seen once. Treatment denoted: roughly nine-day PBMC culture with coronavirus spike peptide pools or control peptides (ViraFEST assay). These receptors' targets are unknown. Sample: CD4+ T cells from blood, cultured in vitro. Receptor source: a human donor who had recovered from COVID-19.

In its sample, this clonotype was seen a few times. This chain joins TRBV6-1 and TRBJ1-1, with D maybe TRBD1 (6 bases). Trimming cost V 6 bases and J 5 bases, with 10 bases left between them. Germline loops: CDR1 MNHNS, CDR2 SASEGT. CDR3 length equals 12 residues. CDR3 in DNA: TGTGCCAGCAGCCTTCAGGGGACTGAAGCTTTCTTT. The encoded protein is CASSLQGTEAFF.

The V gene is TRBV7-3, the J gene TRBJ2-1, with TRBD2 matching 9 bases. The trim removed 5 bases at V and 5 bases at J, leaving 10 bases unmatched. The CDR3 has 16 residues. Germline V gene lookup returns CDR1 SGHTA and CDR2 FQGTGA. The DNA of the CDR3 is TGTGCCAGCAGCCGGGGAGCGGGGGGCAATAACAATGAGCAGTTCTTC. Its translation: CASSRGAGGNNNEQFF.

As to this clonotype: One end of the junction varies from germline; a read error may be responsible. The CDR3 DNA reads as TGTGCCGGCAGCTTAGATACAGGGGTTGCCTACGAGCAGTACTTC. This gives the protein CAGSLDTGVAYEQYF. V usage is TRBV5-4 and J usage is TRBJ2-7, with TRBD1 identical over 7 bases. Germline V gene sequence: CDR1 SGHNT, CDR2 YYREEE (reference sequence). The CDR3 length is 15 residues.

In regard to this clonotype: The germline gene is not matched at one end of the junction; a read error may be the cause. The chain couples TRBV2 to TRBJ2-2, with D perhaps TRBD2 (6 bases). This CDR3 is 15 amino acids long. Looked up from germline, CDR1 is SNHLY and CDR2 is FYNNEI. For the CDR3, the DNA is TGTGCCAGCACTGAACGGGGACTCCGGTCCGGGGAGCTGTTTTTT. Protein: CASTERGLRSGELFF. The full variable domain, in which reference TRBV2 and TRBJ2-2 provide the parts outside the CDR3, is EPEVTQTPSHQVTQMGQEVILRCVPISNHLYFYWYRQILGQKVEFLVSFYNNEISEKSEIFDDQFSVERPDGSNFTLKIRSTKLEDSAMYFCASTERGLRSGELFFGEGSRLTVL.

This clonotype was seen once. The chain joins TRBV20-1 to TRBJ2-7; 8 bases match TRBD2. This CDR3 comprises 13 residues. CDR1 and CDR2 (germline): DFQATT, SNEGSKA (reference sequence). V trimming: 3 bases; J trimming: 3 bases; junction bases outside the gene matches: 4. The CDR3 sequence is CSASGRANYEQYF. The CDR3, as DNA: TGCAGTGCTAGCGGGAGGGCAAACTACGAGCAGTACTTC.

This rearrangement joins TRBV5-1 to TRBJ1-6; D may be TRBD1 (6 bases). The CDR3 has 15 residues. The germline CDR1 and CDR2 sequences are SGHRS and YFSETQ. Trimming removed 2 bases from V and 5 bases from J, with 11 bases in between. The CDR3 DNA follows: TGCGCCAGCAGCTTTCAGACAGGAAATAATTCACCCCTCCACTTT. This encodes CASSFQTGNNSPLHF.

This clonotype was detected once. The genes are TRBV7-9 and TRBJ2-1; 9 bases align to TRBD2. CDR3 length: 15 amino acids. Trimming cost V 2 bases and J 10 bases; bases outside gene matches: 9. The V gene's germline CDR1 is SEHNR and CDR2 FQNEAQ (reference sequence). Written as DNA, the CDR3 is TGTGCCAGCAGCTTACTTGCGGGAGGGCCAGGAGAGCAGTTCTTC. Translated: CASSLLAGGPGEQFF. The variable domain in full, completed from reference TRBV7-9 and TRBJ2-1, reads DTGVSQNPRHKITKRGQNVTFRCDPISEHNRLYWYRQTLGQGPEFLTYFQNEAQLEKSRLLSDRFSAERPKGSFSTLEIQRTEQGDSAMYLCASSLLAGGPGEQFFGPGTRLTVL.

The chain has TRBV28 and TRBJ1-1; D ambiguous. Germline V CDR1 and CDR2: MDHEN, SYDVKM. V was trimmed by 11 bases and J by 8 bases, leaving 12 bases between them. This CDR3 is 10 amino acids long. In nucleotides, the CDR3 is TGTGCCTCTAGCCGCGGGGAAGCTTTCTTT. Amino acids: CASSRGEAFF.

CDR3 in amino acids: CASIPQQGSHEQYF. The DNA of the CDR3 is TGTGCCAGCATCCCCCAACAGGGATCGCACGAGCAGTACTTC. The chain has TRBV7-9 and TRBJ2-7; D may be TRBD1 (6 bases). The CDR3 loop spans 14 amino acids. Germline assignment: CDR1 SEHNR and CDR2 FQNEAQ (reference sequence). V was cut by 7 bases and J by 5 bases, with 18 bases left in between. Together with reference TRBV7-9 and TRBJ2-7, the CDR3 gives the full variable domain: DTGVSQNPRHKITKRGQNVTFRCDPISEHNRLYWYRQTLGQGPEFLTYFQNEAQLEKSRLLSDRFSAERPKGSFSTLEIQRTEQGDSAMYLCASIPQQGSHEQYFGPGTRLTVT.

This clonotype came up a few times. V gene TRBV11-2 combines with J gene TRBJ2-7, with 7 bases identical to TRBD2. Losses at the gene ends were 3 bases for V and 9 bases for J; bases not matched to a gene: 5. CDR3 length: 12 residues. Germline CDR1 reads SGHAT; CDR2 reads FQNNGV. CDR3 bases: TGTGCCAGCAGCTTCGGGGGGAGGGGGCAGTACTTC. Its translation is CASSFGGRGQYF.

This clonotype was seen a handful of times. V is TRBV20-1 and J is TRBJ2-1; 12 bases match TRBD2. CDR3 length equals 17 residues. The germline V gene encodes CDR1 DFQATT and CDR2 SNEGSKA (reference sequence). V lost 5 bases to trimming and J lost 0 bases; unmatched junction nucleotides: 8. CDR3 residues: CSAPGLAGPLSYNEQFF. In DNA, the CDR3 is TGCAGTGCTCCAGGACTAGCGGGGCCTCTCTCCTACAATGAGCAGTTCTTC.

This clonotype appeared a few times. The chain couples TRBV19 to TRBJ1-1; D is ambiguous. The CDR3 runs 16 residues. Germline V gene data show CDR1 as LNHDA and CDR2 as SQIVND (reference sequence). Trimming removed 6 bases at V and 6 bases at J, with 23 bases between. CDR3 coding DNA: TGTGCCAGTAGAGGGAGGAGGGAGTTTCTCACCGCTGAAGCTTTCTTT. This codes for CASRGRREFLTAEAFF.

The chain links TRBV10-3 to TRBJ2-3, with D perhaps TRBD2 (6 bases). V was pared by 4 bases and J by 0 bases, with 11 bases between. The CDR3 is made up of 15 amino acids. The germline V gene has CDR1 ENHRY and CDR2 SYGVKD. The CDR3 spells CAISVDYTSTDTQYF. CDR3 DNA: TGTGCCATCAGTGTGGACTATACTAGCACAGATACGCAGTATTTT.

The chain links TRBV5-1 to TRBJ1-1; 10 nucleotides match TRBD1. The CDR3 sequence is 15 residues long. CDR1 is SGHRS, CDR2 YFSETQ, per germline. The V segment lost 4 bases and the J segment 5 bases; nucleotides outside the gene matches: 8. The CDR3 sequence: CASSQGQGVRTEAFF. CDR3 sequence (DNA): TGCGCCAGCAGCCAAGGACAGGGGGTGAGAACTGAAGCTTTCTTT.

The J gene is TRBJ2-7, the V gene TRBV20-1; TRBD1 aligns across 10 bases. This CDR3 contains 16 residues. V was pared by 0 bases and J by 6 bases, with 11 bases of the junction left unmatched. From germline, CDR1 is DFQATT and CDR2 SNEGSKA (reference sequence). The chain's CDR3 is CSARDPRTGGMGEQYF. The CDR3 DNA is TGCAGTGCTAGAGATCCCCGGACAGGGGGGATGGGCGAGCAGTACTTC.

The J gene is TRBJ1-2, the V gene TRBV6-2 or TRBV6-3; tentative D call: TRBD1 (5 bases). This CDR3 is built from 14 residues. Germline V gene lookup returns CDR1 MNHEY and CDR2 SVGEGT. The germline V and J ends were trimmed by 8 bases and 4 bases, with 17 bases remaining between them. The DNA for the CDR3 is TGTGCCAGCGCCCTATGGGGGACTTCCTATGGCTACACCTTC. Amino acid sequence: CASALWGTSYGYTF.

This clonotype was detected a few times. The gene calls are TRBV5-6 and TRBJ2-5; D tentatively reads TRBD1 or TRBD2 (5 bases each). V lost 0 bases to trimming and J lost 1 base, with 10 bases between them. Germline CDR1 is SGHDT and CDR2 is YYEEEE. The CDR3 extends over 15 amino acids. CDR3 DNA: TGTGCCAGCAGCTTGGCCACCGGGACCCAAGAGACCCAGTACTTC. Protein product: CASSLATGTQETQYF.

CDR3 residues: CASSLRTGSYNSPLHF. The CDR3 coding sequence is TGTGCCAGCAGTCTCCGGACCGGCTCCTATAATTCACCCCTCCACTTT. The J gene is TRBJ1-6, the V gene TRBV27, with D hard to call. V was trimmed by 5 bases and J by 0 bases, leaving 11 bases between them. The V gene's germline CDR1 is MNHEY and CDR2 SMNVEV (reference sequence). This CDR3 contains 16 residues.

This clonotype has more than one count but fewer than ten. The V call is TRBV11-2, the J call TRBJ2-3, with 15 positions matching TRBD2. The germline gives CDR1 SGHAT, CDR2 FQNNGV. The CDR3 covers 21 residues. With 5 bases clipped from V and 2 bases from J, the junction kept 17 bases outside the gene matches. The chain's CDR3 is CASSPRPGLAGGVDSTDTQYF. CDR3 in DNA: TGTGCCAGCAGCCCCCGCCCGGGACTAGCGGGAGGCGTTGACTCCACAGATACGCAGTATTTT.